The rows below give T cell receptor beta chains drawn from one sample of a study of cytomegalovirus exposure and HLA in healthy donors. The table came from immunoSEQ multiplex PCR; TCRdb's copy has only in-frame clones and leaves some out. The sample lists 90,000 to 110,000 clones; roughly 79% were seen once. Sequenced material: PBMCs. These receptor sequences come from a woman between 45 and 60 years old in good health and CMV-seropositive. The CDR3 runs from the conserved cysteine through the conserved F or W. A D gene is named only where the DNA matches it firmly. Where a row states a size, it is once, few, many or the class of an expanded clone; other rows omit it.

abundance	v_gene	d_gene	j_gene	CDR3aa	CDR3nt
many	TRBV7-9	TRBD2	TRBJ2-7	CASSYGLAYEQYF	TGTGCCAGCAGCTATGGACTAGCCTACGAGCAGTACTTC
NA	TRBV2	NA	TRBJ1-1	CARTGRSSEAFF	TGTGCCAGGACAGGAAGGAGCTCTGAAGCTTTCTTT
NA	TRBV5-4	NA	TRBJ2-3	CASSFGVAGTDTQYF	TGTGCCAGCAGCTTCGGGGTAGCGGGCACAGATACGCAGTATTTT
NA	TRBV7-9	TRBD1	TRBJ1-2	CASSPGQGEYGYTF	TGTGCCAGCAGCCCAGGACAGGGGGAATATGGCTACACCTTC
NA	TRBV5-8	TRBD2	TRBJ2-1	CASSFRLAGVNEQFF	TGTGCCAGCAGCTTTCGGCTAGCGGGAGTCAATGAGCAGTTCTTC
NA	TRBV29-1	TRBD1	TRBJ2-2	CSVGGGRGLSTGELFF	TGCAGCGTGGGGGGCGGCAGGGGGCTTTCCACCGGGGAGCTGTTTTTT
NA	TRBV20-1	TRBD1	TRBJ1-1	CSASRGSEAFF	TGCAGTGCTAGCAGGGGGTCTGAAGCTTTCTTT
NA	TRBV5-1	TRBD1	TRBJ2-7	CASSPRQGGSYEQYF	TGCGCCAGCAGCCCTCGACAGGGGGGTTCCTACGAGCAGTACTTC
NA	TRBV7-9	NA	TRBJ2-3	CASSPDGNTDTQYF	TGTGCCAGCAGCCCCGACGGGAACACAGATACGCAGTATTTT
NA	TRBV7-9	NA	TRBJ1-1	CASSLADGGKAFF	TGTGCCAGCAGCTTAGCGGATGGGGGGAAAGCTTTCTTT
NA	TRBV11-2	NA	TRBJ1-2	CASSATQGYSYGYTF	TGTGCCAGCAGCGCCACTCAGGGGTACAGCTATGGCTACACCTTC
NA	TRBV27	TRBD2	TRBJ2-7	CASSGGGRATYEQYF	TGTGCCAGCAGTGGCGGGGGGAGGGCGACCTACGAGCAGTACTTC
NA	TRBV7-2	NA	TRBJ1-2	CASSLAAAGPYAKGYTF	TGTGCCAGCAGCTTAGCGGCGGCAGGGCCCTATGCGAAGGGCTACACCTTC
NA	TRBV18	NA	TRBJ2-4	CASSPPTVAKNIQYF	TGTGCCAGCTCACCACCAACAGTAGCCAAAAACATTCAGTACTTC
few	TRBV2	NA	TRBJ1-5	CASSEQGMWQPQHF	TGTGCCAGCAGTGAGCAGGGGATGTGGCAGCCCCAGCATTTT
NA	TRBV5-1	TRBD2	TRBJ2-3	CASRYGTSGARGADTQYF	TGCGCCAGCAGGTACGGGACTAGCGGGGCCCGCGGGGCAGATACGCAGTATTTT
NA	TRBV5-1	NA	TRBJ2-1	CASSLTTRTLNEQFF	TGCGCCAGCAGCTTGACCACTAGAACCCTCAATGAGCAGTTCTTC
NA	TRBV2	NA	TRBJ1-4	CASSAEDEKLFF	TGTGCCAGCAGTGCAGAAGATGAAAAACTGTTTTTT
NA	TRBV4-2	NA	TRBJ1-5	CASSQGGGHQPQHF	TGTGCCAGCAGCCAAGGGGGGGGGCATCAGCCCCAGCATTTT
few	TRBV4-3	NA	TRBJ2-6	CASSQDQGRGGLTF	TGCGCCAGCAGCCAAGATCAGGGTAGGGGCGGCCTGACTTTC
NA	TRBV7-2	NA	TRBJ2-5	CASSLEGFAETQYF	TGTGCCAGCAGCTTGGAGGGTTTCGCGGAGACCCAGTACTTC
NA	TRBV9	NA	TRBJ1-1	CASSVSGGDTEAFF	TGTGCCAGCAGCGTGAGTGGGGGGGACACTGAAGCTTTCTTT
NA	TRBV2	NA	TRBJ2-7	CASKGEGDEQYF	TGTGCCAGCAAAGGGGAAGGAGACGAGCAGTACTTC
once	TRBV10-3	TRBD1	TRBJ2-5	CAISRPNRGQETQYF	TGTGCCATCAGTCGTCCCAACAGGGGCCAAGAGACCCAGTACTTC
few	TRBV5-4	TRBD2	TRBJ2-7	CASSRGLAGGVYEQYF	TGTGCCAGCAGCCGAGGACTAGCGGGGGGGGTGTACGAGCAGTACTTC
NA	TRBV2	NA	TRBJ2-5	CASRGGPGKETQYF	TGTGCCAGCAGGGGGGGACCCGGCAAAGAGACCCAGTACTTC
NA	TRBV6-5	TRBD1	TRBJ1-1	CASSRDRVEAFF	TGTGCCAGCAGCCGAGACAGGGTTGAAGCTTTCTTT
NA	TRBV5-6	NA	TRBJ1-1	CASSPRTANTEAFF	TGTGCCAGCAGCCCGCGGACAGCAAACACTGAAGCTTTCTTT
few	TRBV19	TRBD2	TRBJ2-5	CASRTSGGARTQYF	TGTGCCAGTAGGACTAGCGGGGGGGCCCGGACCCAGTACTTC
NA	TRBV5-4	TRBD2	TRBJ2-7	CASRSSGGGPYEQYF	TGTGCCAGCAGAAGTAGCGGGGGGGGACCCTACGAGCAGTACTTC
NA	TRBV6-1	TRBD1	TRBJ2-1	CASSGTPGTGANEQFF	TGTGCCAGCAGTGGTACCCCCGGGACAGGGGCCAATGAGCAGTTCTTC
NA	TRBV10-3	NA	TRBJ2-7	CAISDRAYTYEQYF	TGTGCCATCAGTGACAGGGCCTATACCTACGAGCAGTACTTC
NA	TRBV7-9	TRBD2	TRBJ2-5	CASSLRPAVAGQETQYF	TGTGCCAGCAGCTTAAGACCTGCGGTAGCGGGACAAGAGACCCAGTACTTC
NA	TRBV6-6	TRBD2	TRBJ2-5	CASSDRSGRAQETQYF	TGTGCCAGCAGCGACCGTAGCGGGAGAGCCCAAGAGACCCAGTACTTC
NA	TRBV20-1	NA	TRBJ1-1	CSAALLNEAFF	TGCAGTGCAGCGTTGTTGAATGAGGCTTTCTTT
NA	TRBV9	TRBD1	TRBJ2-2	CASSPRQGSTGELFF	TGTGCCAGCAGCCCGAGACAGGGTAGCACCGGGGAGCTGTTTTTT
NA	TRBV4-3	NA	TRBJ2-7	CASSQDGQGKTYEQYF	TGCGCCAGCAGCCAAGATGGGCAGGGAAAGACCTACGAGCAGTACTTC
NA	TRBV7-9	NA	TRBJ1-1	CASSLGATEAFF	TGTGCCAGCAGCTTAGGGGCCACTGAAGCTTTCTTT
NA	TRBV5-1	TRBD2	TRBJ2-3	CASSLFSGATDTQYF	TGCGCCAGCAGCTTATTTAGCGGGGCCACAGATACGCAGTATTTT
few	TRBV5-1	NA	TRBJ2-3	CASSPGLNSDTQYF	TGCGCCAGCAGCCCGGGACTCAATAGCGATACGCAGTATTTT
NA	TRBV7-2	NA	TRBJ1-2	CASSLNREGYTF	TGTGCCAGCAGCTTGAACAGGGAAGGCTACACCTTC
few	TRBV4-2	NA	TRBJ1-3	CASSQDFGGSGNTIYF	TGTGCCAGCAGCCAAGATTTTGGGGGGTCTGGAAACACCATATATTTT
NA	TRBV5-5	TRBD1	TRBJ2-1	CASSLGDRSSYNEQFF	TGTGCCAGCAGCTTGGGGGACAGAAGCTCCTACAATGAGCAGTTCTTC
few	TRBV5-1	TRBD2	TRBJ2-7	CASSLEASGSIPQYF	TGCGCCAGCAGCTTGGAGGCTAGCGGTTCCATACCGCAGTACTTC
few	TRBV9	NA	TRBJ2-6	CASSGTVLGANVLTF	TGTGCCAGCAGCGGAACGGTTCTAGGGGCCAACGTCCTGACTTTC
NA	TRBV19	NA	TRBJ2-7	CASSIAAGYEQYF	TGTGCCAGTAGTATTGCGGCTGGATACGAGCAGTACTTC
NA	TRBV5-4	TRBD1	TRBJ1-2	CASRIGQAEDYTF	TGTGCCAGCAGGATCGGACAGGCAGAGGACTACACCTTC